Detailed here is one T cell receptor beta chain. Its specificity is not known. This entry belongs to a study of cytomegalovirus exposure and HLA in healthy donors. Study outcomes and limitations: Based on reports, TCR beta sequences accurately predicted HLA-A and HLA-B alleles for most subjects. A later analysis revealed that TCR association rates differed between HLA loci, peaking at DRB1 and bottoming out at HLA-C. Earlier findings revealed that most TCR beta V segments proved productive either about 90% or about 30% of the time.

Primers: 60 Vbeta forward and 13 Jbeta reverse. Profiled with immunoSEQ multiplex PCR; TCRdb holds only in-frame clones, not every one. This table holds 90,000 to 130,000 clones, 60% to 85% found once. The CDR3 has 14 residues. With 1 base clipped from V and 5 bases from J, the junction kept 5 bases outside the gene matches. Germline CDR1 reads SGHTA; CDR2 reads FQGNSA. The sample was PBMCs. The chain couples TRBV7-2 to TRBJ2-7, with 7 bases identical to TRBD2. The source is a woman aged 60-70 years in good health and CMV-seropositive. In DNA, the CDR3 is TGTGCCAGCAGCTTAGTTGCGACTAGCCACGAGCAGTACTTC. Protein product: CASSLVATSHEQYF.